This T cell receptor (beta chain) derives from a study of CD8 T cells in Susac syndrome. About this clonotype itself: At one end, the junction sequence differs from germline, possibly due to a read error.

Germline-derived CDR1 and CDR2 are MNHEY and SVGEGT. The CDR3 totals 13 residues. Roughly 0.5 to 1 ug RNA was reverse transcribed with random hexamers. TCRdb redid the calling of the immunoSEQ multiplex PCR reads with MiXCR, one entry per CDR3 protein. The sample consists of 95,000 to 150,000 distinct CDR3 sequences, approximately 96% of them appearing once. Sequencing input: CD4+ T cells from PBMCs. The receptor comes from a human donor with Susac syndrome. The genes are TRBV6-2 or TRBV6-3 and TRBJ2-5, with D maybe TRBD2 (5 bases). CDR3 sequence reads: CASRYLGEETQYF. The CDR3 nucleotides are TGTGCCAGCAGATACTTGGGAGAGGAGACCCAGTACTTC.